The rows below give T cell receptor beta chains drawn from one sample of a study of cytomegalovirus exposure and HLA in healthy donors. Using immunoSEQ multiplex PCR, the repertoire was profiled, and TCRdb retains in-frame clones only, with some absent. The table includes about 200,000 clones, around 86% detected once. Sequencing was carried out using PBMCs. The receptors were gathered from a woman in her forties in good health and CMV-seronegative. The CDR3 runs from the conserved cysteine through the conserved F or W. Each record gives: D gene, J gene, clone size, CDR3 length, V gene, CDR3 DNA, CDR3 protein. The D gene is left open where the match is weak. For some rows the clone size is stated as once, few or many, or as a class when expanded; others skip it.

D gene: TRBD2; J gene: TRBJ2-2; clone size: NA; CDR3 length: 14; V gene: TRBV5-8; CDR3 DNA: TGTGCCAGCGGACTAGCGGGACTGACCGGGGAGCTGTTTTTT; CDR3 protein: CASGLAGLTGELFF
D gene: NA; J gene: TRBJ1-1; clone size: NA; CDR3 length: 14; V gene: TRBV5-8; CDR3 DNA: TGTGCCAGCAGCTTGTGGGGCAGGGACACTGAAGCTTTCTTT; CDR3 protein: CASSLWGRDTEAFF
D gene: NA; J gene: TRBJ1-1; clone size: NA; CDR3 length: 14; V gene: TRBV14; CDR3 DNA: TGTGCCAGCAGCCTTTTAGGGGGTAGCACTGAAGCTTTCTTT; CDR3 protein: CASSLLGGSTEAFF
D gene: TRBD1; J gene: TRBJ1-2; clone size: few; CDR3 length: 13; V gene: TRBV28; CDR3 DNA: TGTGCCAGCAGTATTACAGGGGCGGGAGGCTACACCTTC; CDR3 protein: CASSITGAGGYTF
D gene: NA; J gene: TRBJ2-3; clone size: few; CDR3 length: 15; V gene: TRBV9; CDR3 DNA: TGTGCCAGCAGCGTAGGCGACACAAGCACAGATACGCAGTATTTT; CDR3 protein: CASSVGDTSTDTQYF
D gene: NA; J gene: TRBJ2-5; clone size: NA; CDR3 length: 14; V gene: TRBV5-1; CDR3 DNA: TGCGCCAGCAGCTTGGGGACCAGCTGGGAGGCCCAGTACTTC; CDR3 protein: CASSLGTSWEAQYF
D gene: NA; J gene: TRBJ2-7; clone size: NA; CDR3 length: 11; V gene: TRBV20-1; CDR3 DNA: TGCAGTGCTAGAGATCTGCAGGGCCAGTACTTC; CDR3 protein: CSARDLQGQYF
D gene: TRBD1; J gene: TRBJ1-1; clone size: NA; CDR3 length: 15; V gene: TRBV19; CDR3 DNA: TGTGCCAGTAGTATAGTGTACAGGGGTTACACTGAAGCTTTCTTT; CDR3 protein: CASSIVYRGYTEAFF
D gene: TRBD1; J gene: TRBJ2-7; clone size: NA; CDR3 length: 15; V gene: TRBV30; CDR3 DNA: TGTGCCTGGAGCACCAAACAGGGGGCCCTATACGAGCAGTACTTC; CDR3 protein: CAWSTKQGALYEQYF
D gene: TRBD1; J gene: TRBJ2-3; clone size: NA; CDR3 length: 16; V gene: TRBV9; CDR3 DNA: TGTGCCAGCAGCCCAACCAGGGACAGGGGCACAGATACGCAGTATTTT; CDR3 protein: CASSPTRDRGTDTQYF
D gene: NA; J gene: TRBJ2-1; clone size: NA; CDR3 length: 13; V gene: TRBV27; CDR3 DNA: TGTGCCAGCAGTTTAACAGGGTACAATGAGCAGTTCTTC; CDR3 protein: CASSLTGYNEQFF
D gene: TRBD2; J gene: TRBJ2-5; clone size: NA; CDR3 length: 16; V gene: TRBV5-5; CDR3 DNA: TGTGCCAGCAGCCGGGGACTAGCGGGAGGAGCGCAGACCCAGTACTTC; CDR3 protein: CASSRGLAGGAQTQYF
D gene: NA; J gene: TRBJ2-2; clone size: NA; CDR3 length: 15; V gene: TRBV5-1; CDR3 DNA: TGCGCCAGCAGCGCAAGGGGGTTAAACACCGGGGAGCTGTTTTTT; CDR3 protein: CASSARGLNTGELFF
D gene: TRBD1; J gene: TRBJ1-1; clone size: NA; CDR3 length: 15; V gene: TRBV11-2; CDR3 DNA: TGTGCCAGCAGACCCGGGGACAGGCTGAACACTGAAGCTTTCTTT; CDR3 protein: CASRPGDRLNTEAFF